The 2 T cell receptor beta chains given below trace back to one sample, sequenced in a study of blood T cell repertoires in COVID-19. Only in-frame clones appear in the TCRdb table, and some are missing; sequencing was by immunoSEQ multiplex PCR. The sample lists hundreds of thousands of clones, over 75% occurring once. The specimen was PBMCs or T cells enriched from blood (not recorded which). The receptors shown here come from a middle-aged woman with acute COVID-19.

The chain carries TRBV24-1 and TRBJ1-1; D possibly corresponds to TRBD1 (5 bases). Trimming took off 5 bases at V and 7 bases at J, with 13 bases between the two ends. The CDR3 runs 13 residues. Germline values: CDR1 KGHDR, CDR2 SFDVKD. The DNA for the CDR3 is TGTGCCACCAGTGGTCGCGGGGGGGGTGAAGCTTTCTTT. Translating gives CATSGRGGGEAFF.

The rearrangement joins TRBV7-6 to TRBJ2-7; 7 nucleotides agree with TRBD1. CDR1 SGHVS and CDR2 FNYEAQ come from the germline V gene. Losses at the gene ends were 5 bases for V and 6 bases for J; bases not matched to a gene: 10. This CDR3 spans 14 amino acids. The CDR3 region is CASSPRQGYVEQYF. The CDR3 coding sequence is TGTGCCAGCAGCCCACGACAGGGTTATGTCGAGCAGTACTTC. The whole variable domain, filled in from reference TRBV7-6 and TRBJ2-7, reads GAGVSQSPRYKVTKRGQDVALRCDPISGHVSLYWYRQALGQGPEFLTYFNYEAQQDKSGLPNDRFSAERPEGSISTLTIQRTEQRDSAMYRCASSPRQGYVEQYFGPGTRLTVT.